A single T cell receptor beta chain is shown here with its context. Trimming removed 6 bases from V and 3 bases from J; junction bases left unmatched: 13. The CDR3 contains 16 residues. The V gene's germline CDR1 is DFQATT and CDR2 SNEGSKA (reference sequence). This sample is part of a study of blood T cells in healthy people across ages. The second PCR ran roughly 6 to 12 cycles with a sample-barcoded 5' primer and J-beta primers. Each sample yielded at least 3 million CDR3-containing paired-end reads. TCRdb called the 5' RACE reads again in MiXCR, with one record for every CDR3 protein. The sample yields some 700,000 distinct CDR3 sequences, 35% to 45% seen once.

Sequencing input: blood. The rearrangement joins TRBV20-1 to TRBJ2-3; TRBD1 aligns across 9 bases. The clonotype was recovered from an older woman in good health. This chain's CDR3 is CSARRNTGGRTDTQYF. CDR3 sequence (DNA): TGCAGTGCGCGTCGTAATACAGGGGGCAGAACAGATACGCAGTATTTT.